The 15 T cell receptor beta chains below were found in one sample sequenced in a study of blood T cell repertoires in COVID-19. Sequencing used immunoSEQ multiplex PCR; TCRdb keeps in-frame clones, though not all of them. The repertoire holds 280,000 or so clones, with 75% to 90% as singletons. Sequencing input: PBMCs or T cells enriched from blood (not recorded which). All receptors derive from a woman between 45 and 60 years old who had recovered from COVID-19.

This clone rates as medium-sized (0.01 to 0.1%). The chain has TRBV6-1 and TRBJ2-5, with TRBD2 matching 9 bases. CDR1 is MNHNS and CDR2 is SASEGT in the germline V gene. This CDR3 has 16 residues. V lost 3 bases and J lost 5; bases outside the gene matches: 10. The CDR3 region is CASSDVGGGAGETQYF. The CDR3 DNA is TGTGCCAGCAGTGACGTCGGCGGGGGGGCCGGGGAGACCCAGTACTTC.

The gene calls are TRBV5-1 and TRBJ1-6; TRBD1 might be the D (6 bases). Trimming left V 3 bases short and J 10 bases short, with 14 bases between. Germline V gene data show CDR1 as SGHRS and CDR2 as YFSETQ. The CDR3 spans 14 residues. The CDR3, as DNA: TGCGCCAGCAGCTCCACAGGGCCGGAATCACCCCTCCACTTT. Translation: CASSSTGPESPLHF.

The CDR3, as DNA: TGTGCCAGCTCACCACTAAACACAGGGGGAAACTCCTACGAGCAGTACTTC. Encoded protein: CASSPLNTGGNSYEQYF. The V and J genes are TRBV18 and TRBJ2-7, with 8 bases aligning to TRBD1. The V segment lost 1 base and the J segment 0 bases; nucleotides outside the gene matches: 8. There are 17 residues in the CDR3. Germline V gene lookup returns CDR1 KGHSH and CDR2 LQKENI.

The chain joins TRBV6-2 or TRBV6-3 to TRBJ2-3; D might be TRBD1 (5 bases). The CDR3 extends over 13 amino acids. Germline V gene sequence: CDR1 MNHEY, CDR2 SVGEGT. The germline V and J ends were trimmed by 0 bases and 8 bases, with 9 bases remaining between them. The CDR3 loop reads CASSYSTEPTQYF. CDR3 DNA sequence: TGTGCCAGCAGTTACTCGACAGAGCCTACGCAGTATTTT.

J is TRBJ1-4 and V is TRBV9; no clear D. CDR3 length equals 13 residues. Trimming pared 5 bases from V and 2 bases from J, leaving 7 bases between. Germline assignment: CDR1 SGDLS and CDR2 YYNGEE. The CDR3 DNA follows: TGTGCCAGCAGTGGCGGGACTAATGAAAAACTGTTTTTT. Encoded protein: CASSGGTNEKLFF.

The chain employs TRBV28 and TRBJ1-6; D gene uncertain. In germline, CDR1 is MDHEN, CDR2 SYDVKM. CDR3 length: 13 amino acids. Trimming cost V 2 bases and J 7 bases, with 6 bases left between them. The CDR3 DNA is TGTGCCAGCAGTTTAGTCCAGAATTCACCCCTCCACTTT. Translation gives CASSLVQNSPLHF.

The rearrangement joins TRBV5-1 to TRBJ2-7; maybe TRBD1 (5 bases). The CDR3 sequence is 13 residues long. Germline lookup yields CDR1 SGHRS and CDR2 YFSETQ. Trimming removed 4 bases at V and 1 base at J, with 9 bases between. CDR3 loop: CASSKQESYEQYF. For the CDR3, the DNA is TGCGCCAGCAGCAAACAGGAGTCCTACGAGCAGTACTTC.

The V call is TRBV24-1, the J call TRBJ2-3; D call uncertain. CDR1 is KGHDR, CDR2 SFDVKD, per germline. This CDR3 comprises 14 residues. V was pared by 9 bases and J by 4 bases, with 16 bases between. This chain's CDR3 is CATPLYRGPDTQYF. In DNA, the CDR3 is TGTGCCACCCCCCTGTACCGAGGCCCAGATACGCAGTATTTT.

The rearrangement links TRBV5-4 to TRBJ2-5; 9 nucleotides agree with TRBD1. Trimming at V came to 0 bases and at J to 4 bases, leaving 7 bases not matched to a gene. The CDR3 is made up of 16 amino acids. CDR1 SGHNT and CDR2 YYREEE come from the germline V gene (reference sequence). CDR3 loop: CASSLGQDRGRETQYF. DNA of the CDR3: TGTGCCAGCAGCTTGGGTCAGGACAGGGGACGAGAGACCCAGTACTTC.

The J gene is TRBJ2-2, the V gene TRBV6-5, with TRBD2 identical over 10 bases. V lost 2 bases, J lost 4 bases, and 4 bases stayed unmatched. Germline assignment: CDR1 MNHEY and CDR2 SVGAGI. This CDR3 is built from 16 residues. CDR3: CASSYGLAVPTGELFF. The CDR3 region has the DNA TGTGCCAGCAGTTACGGACTAGCGGTTCCCACCGGGGAGCTGTTTTTT.

For the CDR3, the DNA is TGTGCCAGCAGCTCACGCGAAAGACAGGGGGCAAATGGCTACACCTTC. It encodes CASSSRERQGANGYTF. The chain carries TRBV5-4 and TRBJ1-2; TRBD1 matches at 10 bases. CDR1 is SGHNT, CDR2 YYREEE, per germline (reference sequence). This CDR3 is built from 16 residues. Trimming took 3 bases from V and 6 from J; bases not matched to a gene: 11. The whole variable domain, remainder taken from reference TRBV5-4 and TRBJ1-2, is ETGVTQSPTHLIKTRGQQVTLRCSSQSGHNTVSWYQQALGQGPQFIFQYYREEENGRGNFPPRFSGLQFPNYSSELNVNALELDDSALYLCASSSRERQGANGYTFGSGTRLTVV.

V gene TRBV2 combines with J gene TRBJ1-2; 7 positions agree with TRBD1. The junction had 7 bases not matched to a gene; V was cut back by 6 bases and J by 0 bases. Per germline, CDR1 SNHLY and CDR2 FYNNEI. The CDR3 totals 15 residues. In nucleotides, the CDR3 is TGTGCCAGCAGCCCCAGGACAGGCACTAACTATGGCTACACCTTC. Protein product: CASSPRTGTNYGYTF.

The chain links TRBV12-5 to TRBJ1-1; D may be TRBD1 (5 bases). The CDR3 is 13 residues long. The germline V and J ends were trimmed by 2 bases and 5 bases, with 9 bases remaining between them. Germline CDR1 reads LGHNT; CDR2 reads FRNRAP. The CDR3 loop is CASGLIGATEAFF. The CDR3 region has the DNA TGTGCTAGTGGTTTGATAGGGGCGACTGAAGCTTTCTTT.

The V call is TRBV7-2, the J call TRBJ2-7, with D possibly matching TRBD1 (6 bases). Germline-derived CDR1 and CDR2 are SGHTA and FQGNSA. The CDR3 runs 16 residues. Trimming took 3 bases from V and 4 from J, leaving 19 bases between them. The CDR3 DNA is TGTGCCAGCAGCTTTTCGGCAAGGGGGTTCGAGTACGAGCAGTACTTC. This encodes CASSFSARGFEYEQYF.

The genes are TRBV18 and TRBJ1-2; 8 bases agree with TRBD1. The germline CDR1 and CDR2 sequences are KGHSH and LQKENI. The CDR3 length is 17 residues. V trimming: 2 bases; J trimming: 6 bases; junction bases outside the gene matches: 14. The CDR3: CASSPINRGAPGNGYTF. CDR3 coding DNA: TGTGCCAGCTCACCAATAAACAGGGGGGCCCCTGGGAATGGCTACACCTTC.